Shown below are 5 T cell receptor beta chains from a single sample sequenced in a study of radiation and T cells in renal cell carcinoma. The assay was immunoSEQ multiplex PCR, and TCRdb's table has in-frame clones only and misses some. The data hold some 75,000 clones, with roughly 80% observed a single time. Specified time point: blood 2 weeks post-SBRT. Stated treatment: 15 Gy SBRT to primary tumor, nephrectomy 4 weeks later. The sequencing used blood, collected from a patient whose treatment included radiotherapy and nephrectomy. Receptors were obtained from a man aged 55-75 years with renal cell carcinoma.

A few counts support this clone. The V gene is TRBV18, the J gene TRBJ1-1; D gene ambiguous. The CDR3 totals 13 residues. CDR1 and CDR2 from the germline V gene are KGHSH and LQKENI. V was pared by 4 bases and J by 1 base, with 7 bases between. The DNA for the CDR3 is TGTGCCAGCTCACTGGACTCGAACACTGAAGCTTTCTTT. This sequence encodes CASSLDSNTEAFF.

This clone counts as medium-sized. CDR3 nucleotides: TGCAGTGCTACCACCTACGGGGAGCTGTTTTTT. This gives the protein CSATTYGELFF. This chain uses TRBV20-1 with TRBJ2-2; D is unclear. Germline values: CDR1 DFQATT, CDR2 SNEGSKA (reference sequence). This CDR3 spans 11 amino acids. The V end was cut by 4 bases, the J end by 7 bases, with 7 bases between.

J is TRBJ2-2 and V is TRBV5-6; D not certain. The CDR3 extends over 15 amino acids. Germline CDR1 is SGHDT and CDR2 is YYEEEE. The ends were cut back, 2 bases at V and 0 bases at J, with 8 bases in the middle. The CDR3 DNA reads as TGTGCCAGCAGCTTTAGGCAGGCGAACACCGGGGAGCTGTTTTTT. It is translated as CASSFRQANTGELFF.

The chain couples TRBV9 to TRBJ1-2; 7 positions agree with TRBD1. Trimming cost V 0 bases and J 1 base; bases outside gene matches: 3. The CDR3 consists of 15 residues. The germline V gene encodes CDR1 SGDLS and CDR2 YYNGEE. The CDR3 DNA reads TGTGCCAGCAGCGTAGGGGCAGGGGGTAACTATGGCTACACCTTC. Protein product: CASSVGAGGNYGYTF.

The rearrangement links TRBV14 to TRBJ2-1; D could derive from TRBD1 or TRBD2 (5 bases each). V was trimmed by 3 bases and J by 10 bases, leaving 13 bases between them. The CDR3 has 13 residues. Germline-derived CDR1 and CDR2 are SGHDN and FVKESK. CDR3: CASSQAGRGEQFF. Written as DNA, the CDR3 is TGTGCCAGCAGCCAGGCAGGGCGCGGGGAGCAGTTCTTC.